This T cell receptor beta chain stems from a study of cytomegalovirus exposure and HLA in healthy donors. Findings of the study overall: A prior analysis recorded that most TCR beta V segments were productive about 87% or about 30% of the time. Across donors, sequencing depth was assumed by presence/absence analyses to be roughly uniform. There were reportedly fewer N-insertions in an Asian-associated ancestry cluster than the roughly 670-donor mean, in a later analysis.

With respect to this clone: Its antigen is undetermined.

The CDR3 is 17 amino acids. The V gene lost 4 bases and the J gene lost 0 bases, with 16 bases spanning the gap. Germline CDR1 is MNHNS and CDR2 is SASEGT. Primers included in the PCR were 60 Vbeta and 13 Jbeta primers. Profiled with immunoSEQ multiplex PCR; TCRdb holds only in-frame clones, not every one. The table includes more than 120,000 clones, 82% detected once. This TCR came from a male donor in good health and CMV-seronegative. This chain uses TRBV6-1 with TRBJ1-5, with a weak D call TRBD1 (5 bases). Sequencing was performed on PBMCs. CDR3: CASSATTGGDSNQPQHF. The CDR3 DNA reads TGTGCCAGCAGTGCTACCACGGGGGGGGATAGCAATCAGCCCCAGCATTTT.